This T cell receptor (beta chain) was captured by sequencing in a study of T cell responses to AZD1222 COVID-19 vaccine. Comment on this clone: Antigen unknown.

Trimming removed 6 bases from V and 1 base from J; junction bases left unmatched: 2. Germline-derived CDR1 and CDR2 are MNHEY and SVGAGI. CDR3 length: 13 residues. Study-wide results and limits: Spike regions recognized by vaccine-associated CD4 TCRs spanned the protein, led by 160-218 and 743-854. Sampled repertoires all dated from after the peak T cell response.

Libraries were prepared by immunoSEQ multiplex PCR; TCRdb keeps only in-frame clonotypes and omits some of them. This sample has approximately 100,000 clones, with 90% found just once. The V and J genes are TRBV6-5 and TRBJ1-2; 7 bases are a match to TRBD1. The clonotype originates from an adult in good health. The sequenced sample was peripheral blood, obtained on day 0 of AZD1222 vaccination. CDR3 bases: TGTGCCAGCAGAAGGGACAGTAACTATGGCTACACCTTC. Its translation is CASRRDSNYGYTF.